This TCR beta chain was sequenced during a study of T-cell reconstitution after alpha-beta-depleted transplantation in children. Researchers prepared the TCRbeta library using unique molecular identifiers, the study reports. TCRdb passed the PCR reads through MiXCR, listing each CDR3 protein once. The sample shows about 580,000 distinct CDR3 sequences, 23% of them seen only once. Whole-study findings and limits: The study reportedly traced alpha-beta T cells about two months after transplant to several hundred expanded graft clones. Among T cells one year after transplant, newly produced cells accounted for most counts and diversity. Surviving recipient T cells and thymic progenitors accounted for the high day-60 TCRbeta diversity observed in some patients.

Comment on this clonotype: Its antigen is not identified.

Sequencing was performed on PBMCs, mostly from graft donor cells, taken 360 days after TCRalphabeta/CD19-depleted stem cell transplant. This clonotype was obtained from a boy less than two years old who had a stem cell transplant for acute myeloid leukemia, so the T cells may come from the graft donor.

The CDR3 nucleotides are TGTGCTAGTGGTGTGACAGGGAGAGCTTTCTTT. Its translation: CASGVTGRAFF. This chain joins TRBV12-5 and TRBJ1-1, with 7 positions matching TRBD1. This CDR3 contains 11 residues. Germline lookup yields CDR1 LGHNT and CDR2 FRNRAP. J gave up 10 bases and V 5 bases, and 4 bases lay outside the gene matches.